These 20 T cell receptor beta chains were sequenced from one sample in a study of T cells in Graves' hyperthyroidism and ophthalmopathy. Authors of the study amplified TCR beta CDR3 regions from RNA transcripts. Using the HTBI primer set, a first-round RT-PCR was run on the TCR CDR3. TCRdb reprocessed the multiplex PCR reads with MiXCR, giving one entry per CDR3 protein. The data hold roughly 660,000 distinct CDR3 sequences, with around 16% observed a single time. Sequenced: blood. The source is a man aged 50 to 59 with Graves' hyperthyroidism.

This clonotype has only a few counts. This chain links TRBV19 with TRBJ2-1; 12 nucleotides align to TRBD2. The trim removed 4 bases at V and 7 bases at J, leaving 8 bases unmatched. Germline CDR1 LNHDA, CDR2 SQIVND (reference sequence). This CDR3 is built from 16 residues. The CDR3: CASSNPTSGSLNEQFF. The CDR3 DNA sequence: TGTGCCAGTAGTAACCCGACTAGCGGGAGTCTAAATGAGCAGTTCTTC.

As concerns this clonotype: One junction end disagrees with the germline gene, perhaps due to a read error. This rearrangement joins TRBV6-2 or TRBV6-3 to TRBJ2-3; 7 bases map to TRBD2. The CDR3 has 14 residues. Looked up from germline, CDR1 is MNHEY and CDR2 is SVGEGT. In DNA form, the CDR3 reads TGTGCCAGAAGTTACGCGGCTAGCGGCCATACGCAGTATTTT. Translation: CARSYAASGHTQYF.

This clonotype was found many times. The CDR3 sequence is CATSAAGGKTYEQYF. DNA for the CDR3: TGTGCCACCAGTGCCGCGGGAGGGAAGACCTACGAGCAGTACTTC. This chain uses TRBV24-1 with TRBJ2-7, with TRBD2 matching 9 bases. Germline CDR1 is KGHDR and CDR2 is SFDVKD. The CDR3 runs 15 residues. J gave up 2 bases and V 5 bases, and 6 bases lay outside the gene matches.

This clonotype was picked up a small number of times. The rearrangement uses TRBV12-3 or TRBV12-4 and TRBJ2-2; the D is unclear. V was trimmed by 7 bases and J by 7 bases, leaving 7 bases between them. The CDR3 totals 11 residues. The DNA of the CDR3 is TGTGCCAGCACATGGGGCGGGGAGCTGTTTTTT. Its protein is CASTWGGELFF.

This clonotype showed up many times. The V gene is TRBV28, the J gene TRBJ2-7, with 9 positions matching TRBD1. The CDR3 runs 17 residues. Trimming took 8 bases from V and 0 from J; bases not matched to a gene: 14. CDR1 and CDR2 (germline): MDHEN, SYDVKM. The DNA for the CDR3 is TGTGCCAGCGGAGGTGGACAGGGGTGGGGAAGCTCCTACGAGCAGTACTTC. Translated: CASGGGQGWGSSYEQYF. The complete variable domain, with remaining parts taken from reference TRBV28 and TRBJ2-7, reads DVKVTQSSRYLVKRTGEKVFLECVQDMDHENMFWYRQDPGLGLRLIYFSYDVKMKEKGDIPEGYSVSREKKERFSLILESASTNQTSMYLCASGGGQGWGSSYEQYFGPGTRLTVT.

As regards this clonotype: One end of the junction is discordant with germline, which a read error may explain. The gene calls are TRBV7-3 and TRBJ2-3; no reliable D call. This CDR3 contains 13 residues. Germline V gene sequence: CDR1 SGHTA, CDR2 FQGTGA. Written as DNA, the CDR3 is TGTGCCAGCAGCACGGACCCCACAGATACGCGGTATTTT. Its protein is CASSTDPTDTRYF.

This clonotype was seen more than once but under ten times. This chain's CDR3 is CASSYSIPSDEQFF. The CDR3, as DNA: TGTGCCAGCAGTTACTCAATCCCTTCCGATGAGCAGTTCTTC. The chain recombines TRBV6-6 with TRBJ2-1; D call uncertain. The germline CDR1 and CDR2 sequences are MNHNY and SVGAGI (reference sequence). The CDR3 spans 14 residues. With 0 bases removed from V and 8 bases from J, the gap between germline ends came to 11 bases.

This clonotype was seen many times. The CDR3 nucleotides are TGTGCCAGCAGTTTACAGGGTCTTTGGTATGGCTACACCTTC. Its translation is CASSLQGLWYGYTF. The chain recombines TRBV12-3 or TRBV12-4 with TRBJ1-2; tentatively, D is TRBD1 (5 bases). Deletions cut 2 bases from V and 5 bases from J, with 12 bases between. The CDR3 covers 14 residues.

The table lists this clonotype with many counts. V usage is TRBV2 and J usage is TRBJ1-2; the match to TRBD1 covers 9 bases. V was clipped by 3 bases and J by 4 bases; unmatched bases: 6. This CDR3 comprises 15 residues. The V gene's germline CDR1 is SNHLY and CDR2 FYNNEI. The CDR3 region is CASSEGQGVSYGYTF. The DNA for the CDR3 is TGTGCCAGCAGTGAGGGACAGGGAGTTAGCTATGGCTACACCTTC.

This clonotype appeared many times. The rearrangement links TRBV6-1 to TRBJ1-1; D is perhaps TRBD1 (5 bases). The germline CDR1 and CDR2 sequences are MNHNS and SASEGT. V lost 7 bases and J lost 2, with 8 bases in between. The CDR3 is 12 residues long. The CDR3 loop is CASNQGNTEAFF. The CDR3, as DNA: TGTGCCAGCAACCAGGGCAACACTGAAGCTTTCTTT.

The rearrangement links TRBV5-6 to TRBJ1-2, with TRBD1 matching over 7 bases. V trimming: 4 bases; J trimming: 7 bases; junction bases outside the gene matches: 7. The V gene's germline CDR1 is SGHDT and CDR2 YYEEEE. This CDR3 has 13 amino acids. CDR3 sequence: CASSGQAPPGYTF. In nucleotides, the CDR3 is TGTGCCAGCAGCGGACAGGCTCCTCCTGGCTACACCTTC.

This chain uses TRBV18 with TRBJ1-1, with D uncertain. Deletions cut 5 bases from V and 5 bases from J, with 15 bases between. Per germline, CDR1 KGHSH and CDR2 LQKENI. The length of the CDR3 is 14 residues. The CDR3 nucleotides are TGTGCCAGCTCATCGACCCTACAGTGGACTGAAGCTTTCTTT. This gives the protein CASSSTLQWTEAFF.

This clonotype was observed many times. V is TRBV28 and J is TRBJ1-2; tentative D call: TRBD1 (6 bases). From germline, CDR1 is MDHEN and CDR2 SYDVKM. Trimming pared 7 bases from V and 5 bases from J, leaving 20 bases between. This CDR3 spans 15 amino acids. CDR3 DNA sequence: TGTGCCAGCAAGGGGGGAATGGGTCTTATTTATGGCTACACCTTC. Protein sequence: CASKGGMGLIYGYTF.

This clonotype has just a few counts. The V call is TRBV12-3 or TRBV12-4, the J call TRBJ2-1, with TRBD1 matching 9 bases. This CDR3 has 13 amino acids. J was trimmed by 8 bases and V by 4 bases; bases with no gene match: 3. The CDR3 nucleotides read TGTGCCAGCAGTTCCGGGACAGGGTATGAGCAGTTCTTC. Protein product: CASSSGTGYEQFF.

As DNA, the CDR3 is TGTGCCAGCAGCGAGGCAGGGGCGTATCTGCCCCAGCATTTT. Translating gives CASSEAGAYLPQHF. The rearrangement uses TRBV11-2 and TRBJ1-5; D may be TRBD1 (6 bases). V lost 5 bases to trimming and J lost 9 bases, with 17 bases between them. Germline-derived CDR1 and CDR2 are SGHAT and FQNNGV. This CDR3 spans 14 amino acids.

This clonotype appeared many times. The chain links TRBV12-3 or TRBV12-4 to TRBJ2-5; 9 bases are shared with TRBD1. The CDR3 consists of 14 residues. The V gene end was trimmed by 6 bases and the J gene end by 5 bases; junction bases not matched to a gene: 7. The DNA of the CDR3 is TGTGCCAGCAGAACAGGGGGCTCGGGGGAGACCCAGTACTTC. This codes for CASRTGGSGETQYF.

This clonotype came up a few times. The chain uses TRBV9 and TRBJ1-1; maybe TRBD1 (5 bases). From germline, CDR1 is SGDLS and CDR2 YYNGEE. V lost 3 bases, J lost 1 base, and 13 bases lay in between. The length of the CDR3 is 15 residues. This CDR3 reads CASSAEGTPNTEAFF. The CDR3 DNA reads as TGTGCCAGCAGCGCCGAGGGGACGCCGAACACTGAAGCTTTCTTT.

The sample holds many counts of this clonotype. The chain uses TRBV20-1 and TRBJ2-5; no reliable D call. The CDR3 is made up of 11 amino acids. V lost 3 bases, J lost 1 base, and 3 bases lay in between. CDR1 and CDR2 (germline): DFQATT, SNEGSKA (reference sequence). The CDR3 nucleotides are TGCAGTGCTAGTTCCCAAGAGACCCAGTACTTC. This translates into CSASSQETQYF.

V and J are TRBV27 and TRBJ2-7; 9 positions agree with TRBD1. Per germline, CDR1 MNHEY and CDR2 SMNVEV (reference sequence). CDR3 size: 14 residues. With V trimmed by 4 bases and J by 5 bases, 6 bases remained unmatched. The chain's CDR3 is CASSSGTGSHEQYF. The CDR3 nucleotides are TGTGCCAGCAGTTCTGGGACAGGGTCCCACGAGCAGTACTTC.

This clonotype was counted many times. This rearrangement joins TRBV28 to TRBJ1-5; D is undetermined. Germline V CDR1 and CDR2: MDHEN, SYDVKM. Deletions cut 3 bases from V and 9 bases from J, with 9 bases between. This CDR3 has 12 residues. The DNA for the CDR3 is TGTGCCAGCAGTTTGAGGGAGCGGCCCCAGCATTTT. Translating gives CASSLRERPQHF.